This T cell receptor (beta chain) was captured by sequencing in a study of shared clonotypes between healthy human individuals. On the study more broadly: In total, the donors were a couple of women and a few men aged 18 to 49.

Authors' processing steps: ImmunoSEQ sequences covered only the junction and lacked quality scores; filtering therefore differed. Some clones are missing from TCRdb's copy, which holds only in-frame ones; the method was immunoSEQ multiplex PCR. V, J and clone size derive from that table, while D and trimming were established from the DNA sequence. The sample shows roughly 650,000 clones, about 97% of them seen only once. Turning to this clone: One end of the junction does not line up with germline, which may come from a read error.

This receptor was identified in a woman younger than 45 in good health. The sample taken for sequencing was naive CD4+ T cells sorted from blood. Subset defined: CD45RA+ positively selected.

The CDR3 DNA is TGCGCCAGCAGCTTGGCACCGAGGGAGCAGAACTATAGCTACACCTTC. It specifies CASSLAPREQNYSYTF. The genes are TRBV5-1 and TRBJ1-2; D uncertain. Germline CDR1 and CDR2: SGHRS and YFSETQ. The CDR3 is 16 amino acids.